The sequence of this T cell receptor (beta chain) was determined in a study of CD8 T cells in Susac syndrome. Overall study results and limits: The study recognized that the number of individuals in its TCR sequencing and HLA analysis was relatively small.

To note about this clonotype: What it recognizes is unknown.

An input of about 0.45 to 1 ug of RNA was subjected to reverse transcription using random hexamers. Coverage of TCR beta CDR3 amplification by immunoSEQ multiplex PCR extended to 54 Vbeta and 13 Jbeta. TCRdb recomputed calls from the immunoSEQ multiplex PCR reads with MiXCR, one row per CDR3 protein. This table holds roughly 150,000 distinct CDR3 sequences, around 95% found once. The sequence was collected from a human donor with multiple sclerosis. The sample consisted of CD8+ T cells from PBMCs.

The CDR3 sequence: CASSPKGGGKETQYF. As DNA, the CDR3 is TGTGCCAGCAGCCCCAAAGGCGGGGGGAAGGAGACCCAGTACTTC. This sequence joins TRBV9 and TRBJ2-5; TRBD2 matches at 8 bases. Germline V gene sequence: CDR1 SGDLS, CDR2 YYNGEE. Losses at the gene ends were 4 bases for V and 5 bases for J; bases not matched to a gene: 10. There are 15 residues in the CDR3.